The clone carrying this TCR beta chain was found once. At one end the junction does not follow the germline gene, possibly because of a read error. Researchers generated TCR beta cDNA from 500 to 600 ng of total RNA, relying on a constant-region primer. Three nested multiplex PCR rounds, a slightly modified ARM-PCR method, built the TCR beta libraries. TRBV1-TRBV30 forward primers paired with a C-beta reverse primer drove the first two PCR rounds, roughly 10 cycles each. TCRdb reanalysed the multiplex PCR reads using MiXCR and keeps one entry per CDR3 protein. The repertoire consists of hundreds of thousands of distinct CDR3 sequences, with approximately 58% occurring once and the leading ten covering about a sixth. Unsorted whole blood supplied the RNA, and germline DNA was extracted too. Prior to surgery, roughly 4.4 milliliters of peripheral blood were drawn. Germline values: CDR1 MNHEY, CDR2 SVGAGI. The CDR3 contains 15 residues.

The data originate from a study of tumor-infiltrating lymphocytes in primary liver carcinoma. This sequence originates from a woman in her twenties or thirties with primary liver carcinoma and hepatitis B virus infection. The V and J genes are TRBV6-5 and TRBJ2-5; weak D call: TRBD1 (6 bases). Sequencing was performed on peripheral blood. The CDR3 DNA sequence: TGTGCCAGCAGTACACGACCGACAGGTCAAGAGACCCAGCACTTC. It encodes CASSTRPTGQETQHF.